A single sample is the source of the 16 T cell receptor beta chains below, sequenced in a study of Graves' ophthalmopathy and Graves' hyperthyroidism. The authors amplified TCR beta CDR3 regions, and they did so from RNA transcripts for repertoire sequencing. An opening RT-PCR round employed HTBI primers and preceded a second-round multiplex PCR. TCRdb re-called the multiplex PCR reads with MiXCR, one entry per CDR3 protein. This sample has more than 1,000,000 distinct CDR3 sequences, with less than 45% found just once. Sample: peripheral blood or thyroid tissue (not recorded which). These receptor sequences come from an adult man with Graves' hyperthyroidism.

The chain recombines TRBV2 with TRBJ2-5; D could derive from TRBD1 or TRBD2 (5 bases each). Deletions cut 7 bases from V and 1 base from J, with 19 bases between. Germline V gives CDR1 SNHLY, CDR2 FYNNEI. CDR3 length: 16 amino acids. CDR3 sequence (DNA): TGTGCCAGCATGAGGGACCCGGCAACCATCCAAGAGACCCAGTACTTC. It yields the protein CASMRDPATIQETQYF.

With respect to this clonotype: The CDR3 end shows no conserved phenylalanine or tryptophan, and so a read error is likely. Because the CDR3's place on the DNA is in doubt, the DNA is left out and the CDR3 is given as listed by TCRdb. The rearrangement links TRBV5-5 to TRBJ2-7; the table names TRBD1, a call not compared with the DNA. The CDR3 numbers 11 amino acids, ends counted. Per germline, CDR1 SGHKS and CDR2 YYEKEE (reference sequence). CDR3 loop: CASSLRVDRAY.

This chain uses TRBV28 with TRBJ1-1; TRBD1 agrees at 7 bases. Trimming at V came to 4 bases and at J to 0 bases, leaving 5 bases not matched to a gene. The CDR3 runs to 15 residues. Germline V gene sequence: CDR1 MDHEN, CDR2 SYDVKM. CDR3 sequence: CASSYRGRMNTEAFF. The CDR3 DNA reads TGTGCCAGCAGTTATAGGGGGCGGATGAACACTGAAGCTTTCTTT.

At least ten counts were recorded for this clonotype. The gene calls are TRBV10-3 and TRBJ2-2; 8 nucleotides agree with TRBD2. V was pared by 3 bases and J by 7 bases, with 7 bases of the junction left unmatched. Looked up from germline, CDR1 is ENHRY and CDR2 is SYGVKD. The CDR3 consists of 15 residues. This chain's CDR3 is CAISDPAGAVGELFF. Written as DNA, the CDR3 is TGTGCCATCAGTGATCCAGCGGGAGCGGTCGGGGAGCTGTTTTTT.

This clonotype turned up a few times. One junction end disagrees with the germline gene, perhaps due to a read error. The V gene is TRBV10-2, the J gene TRBJ1-2; D gene ambiguous. This CDR3 contains 16 residues. The germline V gene has CDR1 WSHSY and CDR2 SAAADI. CDR3 residues: CASSFKVSQANYGYTF. The CDR3, as DNA: TGTGCCAGCAGTTTCAAGGTGTCGCAGGCCAACTATGGCTACACCTTC.

This clonotype was counted at least ten times. The V call is TRBV7-2, the J call TRBJ1-6; TRBD1 matches at 8 bases. V shed 5 bases, J shed 6 bases, and the junction held 9 bases outside the gene matches. Germline V gene sequence: CDR1 SGHTA, CDR2 FQGNSA. CDR3 length: 16 amino acids. The chain's CDR3 is CASSVGDRIINSPLHF. In DNA, the CDR3 is TGTGCCAGCAGCGTGGGGGACAGGATTATTAATTCACCCCTCCACTTT.

To note about this clonotype: The junction and the germline gene differ at one end; a read error may be behind it. CDR3 sequence: CASSLSLGEQETQYF. DNA for the CDR3: TGTGCCAGCAGTCTATCCCTAGGGGAACAAGAGACCCAGTACTTC. The V and J genes are TRBV27 and TRBJ2-5; possibly TRBD1 for D (5 bases). In germline, CDR1 is MNHEY, CDR2 SMNVEV (reference sequence). The CDR3 contains 15 residues.

This clonotype came up many times. The chain uses TRBV5-1 and TRBJ1-6; 10 bases are shared with TRBD1. Germline lookup yields CDR1 SGHRS and CDR2 YFSETQ. With 5 bases clipped from V and 8 bases from J, the junction kept 7 bases outside the gene matches. This CDR3 region has 15 residues. In nucleotides, the CDR3 is TGCGCCAGCAGACGTGACGGGACAGGGGATTCACCCCTCCACTTT. Amino acids: CASRRDGTGDSPLHF.

This clonotype came up once. The chain joins TRBV12-3 or TRBV12-4 to TRBJ2-6, with D possibly being TRBD2 (7 bases). With 8 bases removed from V and 4 bases from J, the gap between germline ends came to 15 bases. The CDR3 has 15 residues. CDR3 in DNA: TGTGCCAGCCGACCGGGGGGCAAGGGGGCCAACGTCCTGACTTTC. This translates into CASRPGGKGANVLTF.

The chain employs TRBV12-3 or TRBV12-4 and TRBJ2-5; 12 positions agree with TRBD2. V lost 5 bases, J lost 1 base, and 11 bases stayed unmatched. This CDR3 is 18 amino acids long. The CDR3: CASSTGVLAGGSQETQYF. The CDR3 nucleotides read TGTGCCAGCAGTACAGGGGTACTAGCGGGAGGCTCCCAAGAGACCCAGTACTTC.

The chain is built from TRBV25-1 and TRBJ2-7; D is possibly TRBD2 (6 bases). The germline V and J ends were trimmed by 6 bases and 0 bases, with 15 bases remaining between them. The V gene's germline CDR1 is MGHDK and CDR2 SYGVNS. This CDR3 is built from 15 residues. CDR3 sequence reads: CASRYPRETSYEQYF. Here the CDR3 DNA reads TGTGCCAGCAGGTACCCTCGGGAGACCTCCTACGAGCAGTACTTC.

At least ten counts were recorded for this clonotype. This chain connects TRBV7-9 to TRBJ1-1, with no clear D. Trimming took 8 bases from V and 8 from J, leaving 15 bases between them. Germline CDR1 SEHNR, CDR2 FQNEAQ (reference sequence). The CDR3 runs 12 residues. CDR3 protein: CASGSSAHEAFF. CDR3 sequence (DNA): TGTGCCAGCGGATCGTCAGCACACGAAGCTTTCTTT.

This clonotype has a count of ten or more. The chain recombines TRBV20-1 with TRBJ1-1; D remains unclear. This CDR3 comprises 16 residues. CDR1 is DFQATT, CDR2 SNEGSKA, per germline (reference sequence). Trimming cost V 0 bases and J 1 base, with 15 bases left between them. CDR3 residues: CSARDLKGLGNTEAFF. The CDR3 coding sequence is TGCAGTGCTAGAGATCTTAAGGGCTTGGGGAACACTGAAGCTTTCTTT.

The chain carries TRBV5-6 and TRBJ2-5; 7 nucleotides align to TRBD1. CDR1 and CDR2 (germline): SGHDT, YYEEEE. The junction had 10 bases not matched to a gene; V was cut back by 4 bases and J by 7 bases. This CDR3 has 14 residues. The DNA for the CDR3 is TGTGCCAGCAGCACGGGACAGATCCCTGGGACCCAGTACTTC. It encodes CASSTGQIPGTQYF.

The sample holds one count of this clonotype. The chain has TRBV25-1 and TRBJ1-6; 7 nucleotides line up with TRBD1. Per the germline V gene, CDR1 is MGHDK and CDR2 is SYGVNS. CDR3 length: 15 residues. After removal of 8 bases from V and 3 bases from J, the junction contained 7 bases not matched to a gene. CDR3 protein: CASRGWDSYNSPLHF. The DNA of the CDR3 is TGTGCCAGCCGTGGATGGGACAGCTATAATTCACCCCTCCACTTT.

The gene calls are TRBV10-3 and TRBJ2-5; D gene ambiguous. The CDR3 totals 13 residues. CDR1 and CDR2 (germline): ENHRY, SYGVKD. V lost 10 bases, J lost 2 bases, and 14 bases lay in between. The CDR3 is CATTSTIQETQYF. The DNA for the CDR3 is TGTGCCACCACATCGACAATTCAAGAGACCCAGTACTTC.